This TCR beta chain came from a study of T cells of healthy individuals. One entry per CDR3 protein, called by TCRdb with MiXCR from the 5' RACE reads. The table shows about 100,000 distinct CDR3 sequences, with roughly 18% occurring only once. This sequence originates from a human donor in good health.

DNA for the CDR3: TGCAGTGCAGCCGGGACAGACCCCTACGAGCAGTACTTC. Encoded protein: CSAAGTDPYEQYF. V gene TRBV20-1 combines with J gene TRBJ2-7; 7 bases are a match to TRBD1. Trimming removed 6 bases from V and 2 bases from J; junction bases left unmatched: 7. Looked up from germline, CDR1 is DFQATT and CDR2 is SNEGSKA (reference sequence). CDR3 length: 13 residues.